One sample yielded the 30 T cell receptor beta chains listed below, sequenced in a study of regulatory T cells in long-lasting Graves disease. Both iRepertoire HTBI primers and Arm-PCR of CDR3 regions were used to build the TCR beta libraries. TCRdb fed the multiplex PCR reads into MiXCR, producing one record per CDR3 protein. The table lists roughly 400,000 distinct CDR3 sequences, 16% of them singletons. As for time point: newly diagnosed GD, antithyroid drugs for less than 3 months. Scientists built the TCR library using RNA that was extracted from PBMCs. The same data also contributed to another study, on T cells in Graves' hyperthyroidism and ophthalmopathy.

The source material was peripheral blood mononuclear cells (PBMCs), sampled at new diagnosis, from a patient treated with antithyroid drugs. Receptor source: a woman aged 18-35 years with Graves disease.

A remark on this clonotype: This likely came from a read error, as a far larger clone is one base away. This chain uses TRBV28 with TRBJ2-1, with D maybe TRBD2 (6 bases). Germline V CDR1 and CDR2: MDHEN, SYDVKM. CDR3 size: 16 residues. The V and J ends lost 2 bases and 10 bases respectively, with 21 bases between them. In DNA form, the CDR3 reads TGTGCCAGCAGTTTACGGGCTAGCGTGGGCTCCTACGAGCAGTTCTTC. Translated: CASSLRASVGSYEQFF.

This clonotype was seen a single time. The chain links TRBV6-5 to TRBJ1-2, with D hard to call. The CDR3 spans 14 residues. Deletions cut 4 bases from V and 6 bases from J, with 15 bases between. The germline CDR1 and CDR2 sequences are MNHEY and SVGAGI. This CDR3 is CASSFTSIQDGYTF. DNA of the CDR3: TGTGCCAGCAGTTTCACAAGTATCCAAGATGGCTACACCTTC.

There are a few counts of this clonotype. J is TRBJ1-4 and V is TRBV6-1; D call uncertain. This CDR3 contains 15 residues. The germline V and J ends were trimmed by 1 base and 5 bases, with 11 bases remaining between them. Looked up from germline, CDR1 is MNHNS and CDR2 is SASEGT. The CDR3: CASSEGVLLNEKLFF. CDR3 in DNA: TGTGCCAGCAGTGAAGGAGTCCTACTGAATGAAAAACTGTTTTTT.

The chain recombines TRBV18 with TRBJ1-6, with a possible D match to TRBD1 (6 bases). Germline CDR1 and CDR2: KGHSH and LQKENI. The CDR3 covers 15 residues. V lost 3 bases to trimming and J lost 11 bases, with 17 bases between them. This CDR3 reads CASSPGQQESAPLHF. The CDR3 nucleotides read TGTGCCAGCTCACCGGGACAACAGGAGAGCGCACCCCTCCACTTT.

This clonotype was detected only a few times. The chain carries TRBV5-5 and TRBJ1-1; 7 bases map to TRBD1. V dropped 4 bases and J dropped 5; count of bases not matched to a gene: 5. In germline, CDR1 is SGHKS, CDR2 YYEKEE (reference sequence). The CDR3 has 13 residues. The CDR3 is CASSIYRGTEAFF. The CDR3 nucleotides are TGTGCCAGCAGCATATACAGGGGTACTGAAGCTTTCTTT. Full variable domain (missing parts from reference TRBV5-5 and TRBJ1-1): DAGVTQSPTHLIKTRGQQVTLRCSPISGHKSVSWYQQVLGQGPQFIFQYYEKEERGRGNFPDRFSARQFPNYSSELNVNALLLGDSALYLCASSIYRGTEAFFGQGTRLTVV.

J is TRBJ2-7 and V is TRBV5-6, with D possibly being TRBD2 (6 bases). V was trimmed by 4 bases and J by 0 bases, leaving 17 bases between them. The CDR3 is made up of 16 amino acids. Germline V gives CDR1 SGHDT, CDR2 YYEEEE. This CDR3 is CASSLAFSGGSYEQYF. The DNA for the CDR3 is TGTGCCAGCAGCCTGGCGTTTTCCGGGGGCTCCTACGAGCAGTACTTC.

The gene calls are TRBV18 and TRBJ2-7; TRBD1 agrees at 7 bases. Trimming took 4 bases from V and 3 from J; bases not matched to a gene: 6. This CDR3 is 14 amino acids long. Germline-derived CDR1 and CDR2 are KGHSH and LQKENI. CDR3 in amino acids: CASSQDRANYEQYF. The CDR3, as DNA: TGTGCCAGCTCACAAGACAGGGCAAACTACGAGCAGTACTTC. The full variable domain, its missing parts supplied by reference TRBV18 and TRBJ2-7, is NAGVMQNPRHLVRRRGQEARLRCSPMKGHSHVYWYRQLPEEGLKFMVYLQKENIIDESGMPKERFSAEFPKEGPSILRIQQVVRGDSAAYFCASSQDRANYEQYFGPGTRLTVT.

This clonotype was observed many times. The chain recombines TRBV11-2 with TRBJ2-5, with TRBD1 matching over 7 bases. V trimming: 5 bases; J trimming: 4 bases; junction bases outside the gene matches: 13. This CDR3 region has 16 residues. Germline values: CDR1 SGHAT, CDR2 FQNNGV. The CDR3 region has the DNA TGTGCCAGCAGCCCGAATTGGGGGACAGCCGCAGAGACCCAGTACTTC. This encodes CASSPNWGTAAETQYF. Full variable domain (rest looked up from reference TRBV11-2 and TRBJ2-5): EAGVAQSPRYKIIEKRQSVAFWCNPISGHATLYWYQQILGQGPKLLIQFQNNGVVDDSQLPKDRFSAERLKGVDSTLKIQPAKLEDSAVYLCASSPNWGTAAETQYFGPGTRLLVL.

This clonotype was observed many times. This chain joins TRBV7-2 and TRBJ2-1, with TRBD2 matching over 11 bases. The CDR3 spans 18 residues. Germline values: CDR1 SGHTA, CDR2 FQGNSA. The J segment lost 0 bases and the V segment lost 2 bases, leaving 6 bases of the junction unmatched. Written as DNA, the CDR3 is TGTGCCAGCAGCTTATTAGCGGGAGGGCTTGGCTCCTACAATGAGCAGTTCTTC. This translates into CASSLLAGGLGSYNEQFF.

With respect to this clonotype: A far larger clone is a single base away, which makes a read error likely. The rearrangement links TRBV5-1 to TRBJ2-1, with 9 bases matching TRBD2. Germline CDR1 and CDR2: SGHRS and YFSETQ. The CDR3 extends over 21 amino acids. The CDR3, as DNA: TGTGCCAGCAGCTTAGGGATCGGACTAGCGAGAGCGAAGAGCTCCTACAATGAGCAGTTCTTC. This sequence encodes CASSLGIGLARAKSSYNEQFF.

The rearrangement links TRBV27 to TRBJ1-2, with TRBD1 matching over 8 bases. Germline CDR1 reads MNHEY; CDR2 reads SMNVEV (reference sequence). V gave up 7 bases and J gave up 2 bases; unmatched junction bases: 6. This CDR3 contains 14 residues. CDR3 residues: CASTRTGQNYGYTF. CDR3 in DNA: TGTGCCAGCACCAGGACAGGGCAAAACTATGGCTACACCTTC.

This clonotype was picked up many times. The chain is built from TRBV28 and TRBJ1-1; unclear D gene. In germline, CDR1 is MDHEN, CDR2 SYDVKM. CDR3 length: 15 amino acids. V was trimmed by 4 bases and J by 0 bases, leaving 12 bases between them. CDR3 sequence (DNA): TGTGCCAGCAGTTCAAACACCTATTTGAACACTGAAGCTTTCTTT. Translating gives CASSSNTYLNTEAFF.

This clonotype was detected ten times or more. The CDR3 DNA follows: TGTGCCAGCACCCTCTGGGGGGGGAACACTGAAGCTTTCTTT. Translated, it gives CASTLWGGNTEAFF. V is TRBV6-2 or TRBV6-3 and J is TRBJ1-1, with D possibly matching TRBD1 (5 bases). In germline, CDR1 is MNHEY, CDR2 SVGEGT. V lost 7 bases and J lost 1, with 13 bases in between. The CDR3 length is 14 residues.

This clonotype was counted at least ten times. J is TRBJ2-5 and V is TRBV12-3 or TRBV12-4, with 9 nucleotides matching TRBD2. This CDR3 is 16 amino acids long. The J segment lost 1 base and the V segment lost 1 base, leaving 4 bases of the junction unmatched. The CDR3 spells CASSLGLAGLQETQYF. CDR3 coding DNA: TGTGCCAGCAGTTTAGGGCTAGCGGGGCTCCAAGAGACCCAGTACTTC.

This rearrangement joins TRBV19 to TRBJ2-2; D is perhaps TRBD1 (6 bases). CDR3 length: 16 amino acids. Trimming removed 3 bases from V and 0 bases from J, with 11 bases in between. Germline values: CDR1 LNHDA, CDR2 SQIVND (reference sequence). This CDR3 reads CASSIWGQTNTGELFF. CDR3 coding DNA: TGTGCCAGTAGTATTTGGGGGCAGACGAACACCGGGGAGCTGTTTTTT.

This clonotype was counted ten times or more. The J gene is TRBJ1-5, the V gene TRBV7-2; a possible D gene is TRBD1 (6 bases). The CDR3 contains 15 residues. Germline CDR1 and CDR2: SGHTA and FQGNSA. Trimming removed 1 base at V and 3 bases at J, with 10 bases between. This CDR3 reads CASSLVTGANQPQHF. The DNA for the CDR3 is TGTGCCAGCAGCTTAGTCACGGGGGCCAATCAGCCCCAGCATTTT. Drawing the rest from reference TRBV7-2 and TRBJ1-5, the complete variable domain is GAGVSQSPSNKVTEKGKDVELRCDPISGHTALYWYRQSLGQGLEFLIYFQGNSAPDKSGLPSDRFSAERTGGSVSTLTIQRTQQEDSAVYLCASSLVTGANQPQHFGDGTRLSIL.

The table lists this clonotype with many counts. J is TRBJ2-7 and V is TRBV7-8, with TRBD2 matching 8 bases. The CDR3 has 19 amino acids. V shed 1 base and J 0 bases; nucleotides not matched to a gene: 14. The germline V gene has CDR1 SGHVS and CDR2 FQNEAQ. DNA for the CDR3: TGTGCCAGCAGCTTAGAGCGGGGACTAGTTCAGAGGAGCTCCTACGAGCAGTACTTC. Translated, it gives CASSLERGLVQRSSYEQYF.

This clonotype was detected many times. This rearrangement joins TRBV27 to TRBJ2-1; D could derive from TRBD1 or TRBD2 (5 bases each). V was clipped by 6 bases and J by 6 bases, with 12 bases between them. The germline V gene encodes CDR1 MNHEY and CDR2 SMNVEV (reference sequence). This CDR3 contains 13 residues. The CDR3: CASRVRGRNEQFF. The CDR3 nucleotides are TGTGCCAGCAGAGTAAGGGGACGCAATGAGCAGTTCTTC.

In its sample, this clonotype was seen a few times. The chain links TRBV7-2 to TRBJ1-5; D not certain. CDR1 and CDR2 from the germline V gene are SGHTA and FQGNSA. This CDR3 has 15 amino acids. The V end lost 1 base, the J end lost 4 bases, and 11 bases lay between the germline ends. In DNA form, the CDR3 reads TGTGCCAGCAGCTTAGGGGCGCTGCCAAATCAGCCCCAGCATTTT. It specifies CASSLGALPNQPQHF.

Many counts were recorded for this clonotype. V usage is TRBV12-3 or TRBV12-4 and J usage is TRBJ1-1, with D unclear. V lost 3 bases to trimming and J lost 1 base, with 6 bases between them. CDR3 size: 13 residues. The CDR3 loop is CASSFLRNTEAFF. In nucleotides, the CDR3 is TGTGCCAGCAGTTTCCTCCGGAACACTGAAGCTTTCTTT.

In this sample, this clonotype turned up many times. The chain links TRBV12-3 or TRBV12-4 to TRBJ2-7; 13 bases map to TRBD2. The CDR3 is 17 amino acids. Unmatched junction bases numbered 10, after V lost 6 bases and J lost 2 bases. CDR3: CASSGLAGALITYEQYF. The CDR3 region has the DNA TGTGCCAGCAGCGGACTAGCGGGAGCCTTAATCACCTACGAGCAGTACTTC.

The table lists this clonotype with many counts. The CDR3 DNA sequence: TGCAGTGCTAGTGGGCAGGGCTACAATGAGCAGTTCTTC. Protein sequence: CSASGQGYNEQFF. The chain uses TRBV20-1 and TRBJ2-1; perhaps TRBD1 as D (5 bases). Germline loops: CDR1 DFQATT, CDR2 SNEGSKA (reference sequence). The CDR3 sequence is 13 residues long. V dropped 3 bases and J dropped 3 bases, with 9 bases sitting between them.

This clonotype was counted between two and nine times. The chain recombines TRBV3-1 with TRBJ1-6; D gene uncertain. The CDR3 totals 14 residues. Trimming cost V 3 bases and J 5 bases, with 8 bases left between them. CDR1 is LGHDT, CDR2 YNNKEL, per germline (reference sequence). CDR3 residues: CASSQRNNNSPLHF. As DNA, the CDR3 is TGTGCCAGCAGCCAGAGGAATAATAATTCACCCCTCCACTTT.

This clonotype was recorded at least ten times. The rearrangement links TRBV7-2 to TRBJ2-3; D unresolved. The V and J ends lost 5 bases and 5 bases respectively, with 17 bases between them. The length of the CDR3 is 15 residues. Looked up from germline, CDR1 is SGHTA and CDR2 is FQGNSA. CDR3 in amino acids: CASSTTTTPGDTQYF. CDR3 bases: TGTGCCAGCAGCACCACTACCACTCCGGGAGATACGCAGTATTTT.

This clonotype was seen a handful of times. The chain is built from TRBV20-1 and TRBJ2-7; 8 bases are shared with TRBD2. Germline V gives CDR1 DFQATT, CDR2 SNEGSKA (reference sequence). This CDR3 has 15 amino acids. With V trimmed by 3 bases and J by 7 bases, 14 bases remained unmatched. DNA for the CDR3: TGCAGTGCTAGCTCGGGCGGGAGGACCCTGCGGGAGCAGTACTTC. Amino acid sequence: CSASSGGRTLREQYF.

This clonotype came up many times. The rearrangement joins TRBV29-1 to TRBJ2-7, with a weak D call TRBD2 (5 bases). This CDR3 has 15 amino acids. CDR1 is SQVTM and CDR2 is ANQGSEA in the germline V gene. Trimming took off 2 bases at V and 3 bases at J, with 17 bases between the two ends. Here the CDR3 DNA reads TGCAGCGTTGAAACCGTGGGAGCCGTCAACTACGAGCAGTACTTC. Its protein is CSVETVGAVNYEQYF.

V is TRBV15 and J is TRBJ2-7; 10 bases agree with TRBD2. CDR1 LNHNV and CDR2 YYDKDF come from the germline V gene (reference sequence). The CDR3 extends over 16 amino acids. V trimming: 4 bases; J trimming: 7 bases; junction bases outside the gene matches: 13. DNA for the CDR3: TGTGCCACCAGCACCATGATTACTAGCGGGACGGGTGAGCAGTACTTC. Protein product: CATSTMITSGTGEQYF.

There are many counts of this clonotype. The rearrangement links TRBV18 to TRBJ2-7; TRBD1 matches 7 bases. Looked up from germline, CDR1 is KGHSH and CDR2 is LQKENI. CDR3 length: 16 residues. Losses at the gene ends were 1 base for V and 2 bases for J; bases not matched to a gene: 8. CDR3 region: CASSPLGIQGAYEQYF. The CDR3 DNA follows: TGTGCCAGCTCACCACTAGGGATTCAGGGGGCCTACGAGCAGTACTTC.

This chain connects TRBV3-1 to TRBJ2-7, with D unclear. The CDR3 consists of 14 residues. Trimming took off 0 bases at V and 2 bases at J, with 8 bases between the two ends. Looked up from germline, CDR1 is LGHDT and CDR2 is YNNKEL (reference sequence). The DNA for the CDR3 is TGTGCCAGCAGCCAAGAAGTAGGAACCTACGAGCAGTACTTC. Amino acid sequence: CASSQEVGTYEQYF.

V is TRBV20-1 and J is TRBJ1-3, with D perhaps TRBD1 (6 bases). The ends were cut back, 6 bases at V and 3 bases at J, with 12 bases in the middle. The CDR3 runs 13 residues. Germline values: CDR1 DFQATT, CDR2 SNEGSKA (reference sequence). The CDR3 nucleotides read TGCAGTGCCCAGAGGGGGAATGGAAACACCATATATTTT. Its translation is CSAQRGNGNTIYF.